This T cell receptor beta chain was sequenced for a study of neoadjuvant anti-PD-1 for oral cavity cancer. On the study more broadly: Non-progressing patients received a fourth nivolumab dose near day 43, then surgery on days 50-56. Overall study findings and caveats: TCR analyses covered only three patients per response group.

On this clone itself: Antigen specificity is unknown.

Measured with immunoSEQ multiplex PCR; TCRdb has only the in-frame clones, and not every one. The sample shows more than 7,500 clones, around 66% of them seen only once. The time point denotes: after neoadjuvant nivolumab, at surgical resection. These newly diagnosed stage II-IVA oral cavity squamous cell carcinoma patients had no prior systemic or radiation treatment. No culture or expansion preceded analysis of these blood cells. This CDR3 region has 15 residues. Per the germline V gene, CDR1 is GTSNPN and CDR2 is SVGIG (reference sequence). V was shortened by 0 bases and J by 3 bases, with 15 bases between the two germline ends.

Sequenced here: PBMCs, sampled after nivolumab (anti-PD-1) treatment. The rearrangement uses TRBV30 and TRBJ2-7; possible D gene TRBD1, 8 bases. This receptor was identified in a person between 40 and 85 years old with oral cavity squamous cell carcinoma. Written as DNA, the CDR3 is TGTGCCTGGAGTGTAGGGACAGGACTAGTCTACGAGCAGTACTTC. Translating gives CAWSVGTGLVYEQYF.